The T cell receptor (beta chain) under discussion was sequenced for a study of OX40 agonist ivuxolimab in advanced cancers. Repertoires were generated with immunoSEQ multiplex PCR, while TCRdb's copy carries only in-frame clones and drops some. The sample shows roughly 30,000 clones, nearly 95% of them seen only once. From germline, CDR1 is SGHDT and CDR2 YYEEEE. The V and J ends lost 2 bases and 2 bases respectively, with 8 bases between them. This CDR3 is 14 amino acids long. This chain connects TRBV5-6 to TRBJ1-3, with D uncertain. The receptor comes from an adult with an advanced solid tumor such as melanoma, head and neck, liver or kidney cancer. Sequencing was performed on CD4+ or CD8+ T cells sorted from blood, taken in a trial of the OX40 agonist ivuxolimab. The CDR3 DNA reads as TGTGCCAGCAGCTTCAGGACCACTGGAAACACCATATATTTT. Protein: CASSFRTTGNTIYF.